These T cell receptor beta chains were read from a single sample in a study of blood T cell repertoires in COVID-19. The repertoire was sequenced with immunoSEQ multiplex PCR; TCRdb's copy has only in-frame clones and lacks some. The table lists more than 200,000 clones, roughly 80% of them singletons. Sequencing was done on a sample of peripheral blood. The source of these receptors is a woman of 80 years or more with acute or convalescent COVID-19. The CDR3 runs from the conserved cysteine through the conserved F or W. D genes are given only for firm matches. Rows give clone size only sometimes, using once, few, many, or a class for an expanded clone.

size	J	V	D	CDR3	DNA
.	TRBJ1-2	TRBV19	.	CASSAQGFDYGYTF	TGTGCCAGTAGTGCACAGGGTTTTGACTATGGCTACACCTTC
few	TRBJ2-3	TRBV6-1	TRBD2	CASSENGRGTQYF	TGTGCCAGCAGTGAAAATGGGAGGGGTACGCAGTATTTT
few	TRBJ1-6	TRBV4-1	.	CASSLAHAGTYNSPLHF	TGCGCCAGCAGCCTAGCCCACGCCGGGACATATAATTCACCCCTCCACTTT
.	TRBJ1-1	TRBV6-5	.	CASSRRHREAFF	TGTGCCAGCAGTCGACGACACAGAGAAGCTTTCTTT
.	TRBJ2-1	TRBV28	TRBD1	CASRDRVSSYNEQFF	TGTGCCAGCAGGGACAGGGTAAGCTCCTACAATGAGCAGTTCTTC
.	TRBJ2-1	TRBV2	TRBD1	CARTRGQVGNEQFF	TGTGCCAGAACCAGGGGGCAAGTTGGCAATGAGCAGTTCTTC
.	TRBJ1-5	TRBV19	TRBD1	CASSPLTGDQPQHF	TGTGCCAGTAGTCCCCTAACAGGGGACCAGCCCCAGCATTTT
.	TRBJ2-5	TRBV6-5	.	CASSLRSRRVETQYF	TGTGCCAGCAGTCTCCGTTCGAGAAGAGTAGAGACCCAGTACTTC
few	TRBJ2-7	TRBV29-1	TRBD1	CSVEDRGYEQYF	TGCAGCGTAGAGGACAGGGGTTACGAGCAGTACTTC
.	TRBJ2-7	TRBV6-5	TRBD2	CAGGDGDYEQYF	TGTGCCGGGGGGGACGGAGACTACGAGCAGTACTTC
.	TRBJ2-4	TRBV18	TRBD2	CASSPVRRTSRDIQYF	TGTGCCAGCTCACCAGTACGACGGACTAGCAGAGACATTCAGTACTTC
.	TRBJ1-1	TRBV29-1	.	CSVVGGIMNTEAFF	TGCAGCGTTGTCGGGGGGATAATGAACACTGAAGCTTTCTTT
.	TRBJ1-4	TRBV5-4	TRBD1	CASSLPTGRVEKLFF	TGTGCCAGCAGCCTACCGACAGGGCGGGTAGAAAAACTGTTTTTT
.	TRBJ1-5	TRBV19	.	CASSIEVGRQPQHF	TGTGCCAGTAGTATAGAGGTGGGGCGGCAGCCCCAGCATTTT
.	TRBJ2-7	TRBV6-5	.	CASGQGSYEQYF	TGTGCCAGCGGGCAGGGTAGCTACGAGCAGTACTTC
few	TRBJ1-1	TRBV6-5	TRBD1	CASSYLGTGDNTEAFF	TGTGCCAGCAGTTACCTCGGGACAGGCGACAACACTGAAGCTTTCTTT
.	TRBJ1-1	TRBV9	.	CASSPPGRDTEAFF	TGTGCCAGCAGCCCCCCAGGGAGGGACACTGAAGCTTTCTTT
.	TRBJ2-1	TRBV7-8	.	CASSFEGGAYNEQFF	TGTGCCAGCAGTTTTGAAGGGGGGGCCTACAATGAGCAGTTCTTC
.	TRBJ1-2	TRBV20-1	.	CSAREGSGYTF	TGCAGTGCTAGGGAAGGGAGTGGCTACACCTTC
.	TRBJ2-3	TRBV5-1	TRBD2	CASSLAGGTDTDTQYF	TGCGCCAGCAGCCTAGCGGGGGGGACAGACACAGATACGCAGTATTTT
.	TRBJ1-1	TRBV19	TRBD1	CASSTTGVRDTEAFF	TGTGCCAGTAGTACCACAGGGGTTAGGGACACTGAAGCTTTCTTT
.	TRBJ2-7	TRBV18	TRBD2	CASSPRPGGYEQYF	TGTGCCAGCTCACCTCGTCCGGGAGGCTACGAGCAGTACTTC
.	TRBJ1-5	TRBV7-9	.	CASSSEPGHSNQPQHF	TGTGCCAGCAGCTCCGAACCGGGACACTCCAATCAGCCCCAGCATTTT
.	TRBJ2-2	TRBV13	TRBD1	CASSPGDRQNTGELFF	TGTGCCAGCAGCCCGGGGGACAGGCAGAACACCGGGGAGCTGTTTTTT
.	TRBJ2-1	TRBV2	.	CASRTGTPSYNEQFF	TGTGCCAGCAGAACCGGGACACCGAGCTACAATGAGCAGTTCTTC
.	TRBJ2-1	TRBV7-3	.	CASSLDFYNEQFF	TGTGCCAGCAGTTTAGACTTTTACAATGAGCAGTTCTTC
once	TRBJ1-5	TRBV4-2	.	CASSQTLSLRPQHF	TGTGCCAGCAGCCAAACGCTCTCCCTCAGGCCCCAGCATTTT
once	TRBJ2-1	TRBV25-1	TRBD2	CASSRASGSGYNEQFF	TGTGCCAGCAGTCGTGCTAGCGGGAGCGGATACAATGAGCAGTTCTTC
.	TRBJ2-7	TRBV4-1	TRBD1	CASSQGQGSPYEQYF	TGCGCCAGCAGCCAAGGACAGGGGAGCCCCTACGAGCAGTACTTC
.	TRBJ2-5	TRBV11-3	.	CASSLNRAQETQYF	TGTGCCAGCAGCCTTAACAGGGCCCAAGAGACCCAGTACTTC
.	TRBJ1-5	TRBV6-1	.	CASSEAGAGDVGQPQHF	TGTGCCAGCAGTGAGGCGGGGGCAGGGGATGTAGGTCAGCCCCAGCATTTT
.	TRBJ1-1	TRBV6-5	.	CASDYRDRTTEAFF	TGTGCCAGCGATTACAGGGATCGGACCACTGAAGCTTTCTTT
.	TRBJ1-4	TRBV2	TRBD1	CASREGQGGKLFF	TGTGCCAGCAGGGAGGGACAGGGAGGAAAACTGTTTTTT